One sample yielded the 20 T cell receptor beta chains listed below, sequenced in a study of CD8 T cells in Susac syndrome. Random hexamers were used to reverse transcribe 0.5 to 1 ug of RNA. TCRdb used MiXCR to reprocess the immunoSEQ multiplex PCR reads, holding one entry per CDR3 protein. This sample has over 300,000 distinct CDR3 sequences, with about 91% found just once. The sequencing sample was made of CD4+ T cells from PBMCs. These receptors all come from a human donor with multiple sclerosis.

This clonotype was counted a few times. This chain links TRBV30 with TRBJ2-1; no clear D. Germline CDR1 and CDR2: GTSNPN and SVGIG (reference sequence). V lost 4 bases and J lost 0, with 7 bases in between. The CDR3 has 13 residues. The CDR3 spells CAWTYSSYNEQFF. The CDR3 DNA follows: TGTGCCTGGACGTATAGCTCCTACAATGAGCAGTTCTTC.

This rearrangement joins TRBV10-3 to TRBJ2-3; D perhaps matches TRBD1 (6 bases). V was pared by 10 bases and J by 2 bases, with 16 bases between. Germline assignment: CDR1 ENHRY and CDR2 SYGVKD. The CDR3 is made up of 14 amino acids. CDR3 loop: CATAIGQNTDTQYF. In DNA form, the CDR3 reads TGTGCCACCGCGATCGGACAGAACACAGATACGCAGTATTTT.

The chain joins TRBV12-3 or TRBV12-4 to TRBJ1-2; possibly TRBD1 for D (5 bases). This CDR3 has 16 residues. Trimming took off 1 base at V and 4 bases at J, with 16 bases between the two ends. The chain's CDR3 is CASSLVGRGVSYGYTF. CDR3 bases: TGTGCCAGCAGTTTAGTCGGGCGGGGGGTGAGCTATGGCTACACCTTC.

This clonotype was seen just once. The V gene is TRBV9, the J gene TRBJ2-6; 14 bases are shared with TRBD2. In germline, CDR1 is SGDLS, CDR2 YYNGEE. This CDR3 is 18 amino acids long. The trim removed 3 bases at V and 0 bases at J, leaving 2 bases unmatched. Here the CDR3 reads CASSGGLAGASGANVLTF. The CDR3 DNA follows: TGTGCCAGCAGCGGGGGACTAGCGGGGGCCTCTGGGGCCAACGTCCTGACTTTC.

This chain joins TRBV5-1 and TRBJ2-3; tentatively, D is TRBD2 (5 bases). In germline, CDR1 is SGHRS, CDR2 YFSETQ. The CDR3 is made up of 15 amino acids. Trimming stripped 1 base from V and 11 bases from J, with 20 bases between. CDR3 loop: CASSLQQTRRTGQYF. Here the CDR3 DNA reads TGCGCCAGCAGCTTGCAACAGACCCGGCGGACTGGGCAGTATTTT. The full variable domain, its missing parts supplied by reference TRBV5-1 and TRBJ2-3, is KAGVTQTPRYLIKTRGQQVTLSCSPISGHRSVSWYQQTPGQGLQFLFEYFSETQRNKGNFPGRFSGRQFSNSRSEMNVSTLELGDSALYLCASSLQQTRRTGQYFGPGTRLTVL.

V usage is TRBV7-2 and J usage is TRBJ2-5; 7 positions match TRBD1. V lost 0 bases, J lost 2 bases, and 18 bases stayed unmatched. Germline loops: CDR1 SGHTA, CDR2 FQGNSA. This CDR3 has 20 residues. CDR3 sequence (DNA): TGTGCCAGCAGCTTAGCGAGGGGACAGTTTGGTTGGGGTAGACAAGAGACCCAGTACTTC. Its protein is CASSLARGQFGWGRQETQYF.

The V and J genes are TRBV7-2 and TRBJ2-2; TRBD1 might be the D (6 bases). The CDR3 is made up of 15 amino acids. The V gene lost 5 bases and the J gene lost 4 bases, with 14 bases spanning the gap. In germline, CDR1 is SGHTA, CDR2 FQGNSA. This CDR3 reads CASSPSRGGTGELFF. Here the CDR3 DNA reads TGTGCCAGCAGCCCCTCCCGAGGGGGCACCGGGGAGCTGTTTTTT.

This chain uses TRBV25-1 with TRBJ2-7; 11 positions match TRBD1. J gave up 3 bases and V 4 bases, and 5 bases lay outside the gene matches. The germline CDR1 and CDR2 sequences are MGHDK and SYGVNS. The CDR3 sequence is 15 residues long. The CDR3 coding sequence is TGTGCCAGCAGTGGGACAGGGGGCTGGCTCTACGAGCAGTACTTC. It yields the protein CASSGTGGWLYEQYF.

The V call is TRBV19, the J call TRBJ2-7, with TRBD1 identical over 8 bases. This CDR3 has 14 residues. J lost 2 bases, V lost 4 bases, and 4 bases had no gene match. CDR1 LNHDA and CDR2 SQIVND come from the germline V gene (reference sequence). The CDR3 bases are TGTGCCAGTAGTACTCAGGGGGCTACCTACGAGCAGTACTTC. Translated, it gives CASSTQGATYEQYF.

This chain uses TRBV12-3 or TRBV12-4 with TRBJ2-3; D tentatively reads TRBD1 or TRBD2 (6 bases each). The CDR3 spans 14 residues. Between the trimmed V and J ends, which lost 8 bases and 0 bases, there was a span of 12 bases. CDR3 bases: TGTGCCAGCCGACTAGGGGGTAGCACAGATACGCAGTATTTT. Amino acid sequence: CASRLGGSTDTQYF.

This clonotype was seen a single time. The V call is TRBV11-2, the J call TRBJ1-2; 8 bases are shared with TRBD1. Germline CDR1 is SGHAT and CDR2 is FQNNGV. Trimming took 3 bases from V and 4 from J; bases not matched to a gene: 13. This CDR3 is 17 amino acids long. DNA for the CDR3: TGTGCCAGCAGCTTTTCTTACTCGGGGACAGGCGCCTATGGCTACACCTTC. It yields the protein CASSFSYSGTGAYGYTF.

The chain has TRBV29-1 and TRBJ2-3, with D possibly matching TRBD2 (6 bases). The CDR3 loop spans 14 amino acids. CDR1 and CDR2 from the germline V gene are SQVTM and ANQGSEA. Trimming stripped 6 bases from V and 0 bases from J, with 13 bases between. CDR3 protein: CSVGGAVSTDTQYF. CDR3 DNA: TGCAGCGTGGGCGGGGCAGTCAGCACAGATACGCAGTATTTT.

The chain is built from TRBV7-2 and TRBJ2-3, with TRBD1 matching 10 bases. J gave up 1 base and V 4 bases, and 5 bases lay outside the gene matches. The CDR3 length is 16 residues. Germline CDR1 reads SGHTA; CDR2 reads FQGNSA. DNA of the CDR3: TGTGCCAGCAGCTCTACCGGACAGGGGGGCACAGATACGCAGTATTTT. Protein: CASSSTGQGGTDTQYF. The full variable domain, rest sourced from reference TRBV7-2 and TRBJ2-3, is GAGVSQSPSNKVTEKGKDVELRCDPISGHTALYWYRQSLGQGLEFLIYFQGNSAPDKSGLPSDRFSAERTGGSVSTLTIQRTQQEDSAVYLCASSSTGQGGTDTQYFGPGTRLTVL.

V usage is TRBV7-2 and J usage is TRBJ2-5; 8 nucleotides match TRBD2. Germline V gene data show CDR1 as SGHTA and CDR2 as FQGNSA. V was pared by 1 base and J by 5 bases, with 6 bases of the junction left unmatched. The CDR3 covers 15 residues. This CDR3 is CASSLGAGAGETQYF. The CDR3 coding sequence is TGTGCCAGCAGCTTAGGAGCGGGGGCGGGGGAGACCCAGTACTTC.

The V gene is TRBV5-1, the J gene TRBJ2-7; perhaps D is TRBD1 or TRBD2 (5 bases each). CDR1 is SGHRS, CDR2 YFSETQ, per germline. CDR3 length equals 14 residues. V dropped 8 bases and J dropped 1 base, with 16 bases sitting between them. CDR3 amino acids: CASRDQTVSYEQYF. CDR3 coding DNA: TGCGCCAGTCGGGACCAGACGGTATCCTACGAGCAGTACTTC.

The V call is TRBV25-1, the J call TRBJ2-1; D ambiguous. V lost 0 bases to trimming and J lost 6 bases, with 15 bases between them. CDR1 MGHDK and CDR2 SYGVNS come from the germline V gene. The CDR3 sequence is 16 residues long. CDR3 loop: CASSEYALGLLNEQFF. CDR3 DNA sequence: TGTGCCAGCAGTGAATATGCGCTAGGGCTCCTCAATGAGCAGTTCTTC.

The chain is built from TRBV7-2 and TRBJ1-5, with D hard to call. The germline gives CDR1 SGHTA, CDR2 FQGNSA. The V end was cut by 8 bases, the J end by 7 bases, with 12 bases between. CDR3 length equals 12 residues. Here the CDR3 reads CASALTPQPQHF. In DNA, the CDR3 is TGTGCCAGCGCCCTCACCCCCCAGCCCCAGCATTTT.

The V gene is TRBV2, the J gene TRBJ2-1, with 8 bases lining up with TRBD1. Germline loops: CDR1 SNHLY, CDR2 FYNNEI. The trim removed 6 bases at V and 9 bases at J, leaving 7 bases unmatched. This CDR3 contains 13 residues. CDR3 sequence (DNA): TGTGCCAGCAGATCGGACAGGGCGAGTGAGCAGTTCTTC. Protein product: CASRSDRASEQFF.

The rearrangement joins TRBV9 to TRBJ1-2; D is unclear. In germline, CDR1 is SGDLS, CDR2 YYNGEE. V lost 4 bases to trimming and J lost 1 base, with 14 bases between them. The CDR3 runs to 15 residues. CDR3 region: CASSPRWQINYGYTF. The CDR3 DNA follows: TGTGCCAGCAGCCCGAGGTGGCAGATTAACTATGGCTACACCTTC.

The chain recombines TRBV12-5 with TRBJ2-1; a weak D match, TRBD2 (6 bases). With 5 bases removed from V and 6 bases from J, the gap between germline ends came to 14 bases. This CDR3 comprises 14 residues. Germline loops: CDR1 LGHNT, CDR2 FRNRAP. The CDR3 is CASGKELGGNEQFF. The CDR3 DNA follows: TGTGCTAGTGGTAAGGAGTTGGGGGGCAATGAGCAGTTCTTC. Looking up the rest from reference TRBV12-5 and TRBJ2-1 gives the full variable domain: DARVTQTPRHKVTEMGQEVTMRCQPILGHNTVFWYRQTMMQGLELLAYFRNRAPLDDSGMPKDRFSAEMPDATLATLKIQPSEPRDSAVYFCASGKELGGNEQFFGPGTRLTVL.